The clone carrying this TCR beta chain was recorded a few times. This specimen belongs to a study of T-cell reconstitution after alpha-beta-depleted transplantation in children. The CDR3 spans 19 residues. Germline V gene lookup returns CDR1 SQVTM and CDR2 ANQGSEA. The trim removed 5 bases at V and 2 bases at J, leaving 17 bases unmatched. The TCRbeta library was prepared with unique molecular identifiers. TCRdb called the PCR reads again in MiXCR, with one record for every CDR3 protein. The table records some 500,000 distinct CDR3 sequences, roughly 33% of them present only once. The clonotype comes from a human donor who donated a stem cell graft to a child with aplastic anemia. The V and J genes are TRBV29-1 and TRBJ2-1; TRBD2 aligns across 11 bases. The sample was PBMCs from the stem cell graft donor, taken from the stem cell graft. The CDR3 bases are TGCAGCGTTTCATCGGGCCTTCTAGCGGGGGGTCGGCCCTACAATGAGCAGTTCTTC. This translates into CSVSSGLLAGGRPYNEQFF.